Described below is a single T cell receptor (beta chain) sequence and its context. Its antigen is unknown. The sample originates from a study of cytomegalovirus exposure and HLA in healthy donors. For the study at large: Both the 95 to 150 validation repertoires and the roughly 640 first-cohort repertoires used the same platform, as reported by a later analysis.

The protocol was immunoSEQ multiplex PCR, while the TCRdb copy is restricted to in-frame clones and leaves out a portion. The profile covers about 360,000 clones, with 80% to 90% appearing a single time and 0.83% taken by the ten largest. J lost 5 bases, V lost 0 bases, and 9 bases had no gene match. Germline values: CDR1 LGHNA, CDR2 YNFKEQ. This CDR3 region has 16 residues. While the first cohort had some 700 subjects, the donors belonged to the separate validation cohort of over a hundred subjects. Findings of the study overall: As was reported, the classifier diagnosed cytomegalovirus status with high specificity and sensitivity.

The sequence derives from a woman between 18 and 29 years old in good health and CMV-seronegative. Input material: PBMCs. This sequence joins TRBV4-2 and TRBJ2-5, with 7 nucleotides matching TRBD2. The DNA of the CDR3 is TGTGCCAGCAGCCAAGAGATGGCGGGAGCGGGGGAGACCCAGTACTTC. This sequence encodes CASSQEMAGAGETQYF.